This TCR beta chain emerged from a study of blood T cell repertoires in COVID-19. This CDR3 spans 16 amino acids. The germline V gene encodes CDR1 SGHTA and CDR2 FQGNSA. Trimming stripped 5 bases from V and 4 bases from J, with 20 bases between. Assay: immunoSEQ multiplex PCR; the TCRdb copy retains only in-frame clones and omits some. The sample has 130,000 or so clones, approximately 80% seen once. This receptor was obtained from a human donor in a cohort sampled during active COVID-19. Sequencing was carried out using peripheral blood. The rearrangement joins TRBV7-2 to TRBJ1-2; possibly TRBD1 for D (6 bases). CDR3 coding DNA: TGTGCCAGCAGCCCACCCAGGGGCCCCTCATCCTATGGCTACACCTTC. Its translation is CASSPPRGPSSYGYTF.